The rows below give T cell receptor beta chains drawn from one sample of a study of CD8 T cells in Susac syndrome. Each CDR3 protein gets one entry after TCRdb re-called the immunoSEQ multiplex PCR reads with MiXCR. The data show about 170,000 distinct CDR3 sequences, with 93% seen just once and around 0.09% held by the top ten. Sequencing was done on a sample of CD4+ T cells from PBMCs. The receptors shown here come from a human donor with multiple sclerosis. Both conserved end residues are part of each CDR3. D genes are given only for firm matches.

d_gene: -
v_gene: TRBV20-1
j_gene: TRBJ2-1
CDR3aa: CSARAGPTSSYNEQFF
CDR3nt: TGCAGTGCTAGGGCCGGGCCTACTAGCTCCTACAATGAGCAGTTCTTC

d_gene: -
v_gene: TRBV5-1
j_gene: TRBJ1-2
CDR3aa: CASTIQQGETYTF
CDR3nt: TGCGCCAGCACCATTCAACAGGGAGAGACCTACACCTTC

d_gene: TRBD1
v_gene: TRBV29-1
j_gene: TRBJ1-2
CDR3aa: CSGGQGSANYGYTF
CDR3nt: TGCAGCGGTGGACAGGGGTCTGCTAACTATGGCTACACCTTC

d_gene: TRBD1
v_gene: TRBV19
j_gene: TRBJ1-2
CDR3aa: CASRFAPGQGNYGYTF
CDR3nt: TGTGCCAGTAGATTCGCCCCCGGACAGGGGAACTATGGCTACACCTTC

d_gene: -
v_gene: TRBV6-1
j_gene: TRBJ1-5
CDR3aa: CASMVQGNQPQHF
CDR3nt: TGTGCCAGCATGGTCCAGGGAAATCAGCCCCAGCATTTT

d_gene: -
v_gene: TRBV3-1
j_gene: TRBJ2-7
CDR3aa: CASSPSDLYEQYF
CDR3nt: TGTGCCAGCAGCCCCTCGGACCTTTACGAGCAGTACTTC

d_gene: TRBD1
v_gene: TRBV20-1
j_gene: TRBJ1-6
CDR3aa: CSRLGQGNNSPLHF
CDR3nt: TGCAGTAGACTCGGACAGGGTAATAATTCACCCCTCCACTTT

d_gene: TRBD1
v_gene: TRBV18
j_gene: TRBJ2-3
CDR3aa: CASSLARTGDDTQYF
CDR3nt: TGTGCCAGCTCTCTCGCTCGGACAGGGGATGATACGCAGTATTTT

d_gene: TRBD1
v_gene: TRBV29-1
j_gene: TRBJ2-5
CDR3aa: CSAGTGQDTQYF
CDR3nt: TGCAGCGCTGGGACAGGCCAAGATACCCAGTACTTC

d_gene: -
v_gene: TRBV5-4
j_gene: TRBJ1-3
CDR3aa: CASSEENTIYF
CDR3nt: TGTGCCAGCAGCGAAGAAAACACCATATATTTT